A selection of T cell receptor beta chains follows, all from one sample in a study of read filtering for tumor transcriptome and immune sequencing. TCRdb processed the reads anew with MiXCR; each CDR3 protein has one entry. The profile shows 60,000 to 75,000 distinct CDR3 sequences, roughly a fifth of them singletons. Sequenced sample: a population of CD138-negative cells sorted from bone marrow. These receptors all come from a donor at least 40 years old with multiple myeloma. CDR3s include the opening cysteine and the closing phenylalanine or tryptophan. D genes are given only for firm matches. A clone size is listed for some rows: how often the clone was seen (once, few, many), or a class if it is expanded.

TRBJ2-7	many	TRBV20-1	-	TGCAGTGCTAGCTACGTTAGCTCCTACGAGCAGTACTTC	CSASYVSSYEQYF
TRBJ2-1	many	TRBV11-2	-	TGTGCCAGCAGCCGTCGGGGGAGCTCCTACAATGAGCAGTTCTTC	CASSRRGSSYNEQFF
TRBJ2-6	many	TRBV6-2/TRBV6-3	-	TGTGCCAGCCGGGGGGCAGGGGGCACCGGGGCCAACGTCCTGACTTTC	CASRGAGGTGANVLTF
TRBJ2-3	many	TRBV6-2/TRBV6-3	-	TGTGCCAGCAGTATCTCAAGCAGAAGCACAGATACGCAGTATTTT	CASSISSRSTDTQYF
TRBJ1-2	-	TRBV13	-	TGTGCCAGCAGCTTAGTTTCCAGGACCCCGATTTATGGCTACACCTTC	CASSLVSRTPIYGYTF
TRBJ2-3	many	TRBV29-1	-	TGCAGCGTTGAAGGGGCAGATACGCAGTATTTT	CSVEGADTQYF
TRBJ2-3	many	TRBV30	-	TGTGCCCGCGAAGTGTTCACAGATACGCAGTATTTT	CAREVFTDTQYF
TRBJ2-5	-	TRBV20-1	-	TGCAGTGCTAGAAAGTGGGAGGAGATTCTTGCGGAGACCCAGTACTTC	CSARKWEEILAETQYF
TRBJ2-1	many	TRBV29-1	TRBD1	TGCAGCGCTGGACAGGGGGCGTACAATGAGCAGTTCTTC	CSAGQGAYNEQFF
TRBJ1-1	few	TRBV4-1	-	TGCGCCAGCAGTCCCTGGCACGTGAACACTGAAGCTTTCTTT	CASSPWHVNTEAFF
TRBJ1-1	many	TRBV29-1	-	TGCAGCGTCGGAATAGGGCCCGAAGCTTTCTTT	CSVGIGPEAFF
TRBJ2-5	many	TRBV7-2	-	TGTGCCAGCAGCTTCTCCGTCGGGTTGGGGGAGACCCAGTACTTC	CASSFSVGLGETQYF
TRBJ1-1	many	TRBV11-2	-	TGTGCCAGCAGCTACACAGGGACCACTGAAGCTTTCTTT	CASSYTGTTEAFF
TRBJ1-4	many	TRBV5-1	-	TGCGCCAGCAGCTTGGCTCCTGCATCACACCTGACAACTAATGAAAAACTGTTTTTT	CASSLAPASHLTTNEKLFF
TRBJ2-3	many	TRBV5-5	-	TGTGCCAGCAGCTTGGATTTTCGAGCAGATACGCAGTATTTT	CASSLDFRADTQYF
TRBJ1-5	-	TRBV20-1	-	TGCAGTGCTCATAGACAGATCAACCAGCCCCAGCATTTT	CSAHRQINQPQHF
TRBJ2-2	many	TRBV10-3	-	TGTGCCATCAGTGTAGGAGGGGGCGGCGGCACCGGGGAGCTGTTTTTT	CAISVGGGGGTGELFF
TRBJ2-7	many	TRBV7-2	TRBD2	TGTGCCAGCAGCGTCTACGGGGGGGTTCAGGCGTACGAGCAGTACTTC	CASSVYGGVQAYEQYF
TRBJ2-7	many	TRBV28	TRBD1	TGTGCCAGCACCGGACAGGCGGACGAGCAGTACTTC	CASTGQADEQYF
TRBJ1-1	many	TRBV29-1	-	TGCAGCGTTGAAAGGGGAGGGGAAGCTTTCTTT	CSVERGGEAFF
TRBJ2-5	many	TRBV3-1	TRBD2	TGTGCCAGCAGCACATTGACTAGCGCCATGGGGACCCAGTACTTC	CASSTLTSAMGTQYF
TRBJ1-5	many	TRBV2	TRBD1	TGTGCCAGCAACGGAGGGGGACAGTCTAATCAGCCCCAGCATTTT	CASNGGGQSNQPQHF
TRBJ2-7	many	TRBV6-6	TRBD2	TGTGCCAGCAGCACGGGACTAGCGGGAGTTTCCGAGCAGTACTTC	CASSTGLAGVSEQYF
TRBJ2-3	many	TRBV4-1	-	TGCGCCAGCAGCCATTACGAACCAACGACAGATACGCAGTATTTT	CASSHYEPTTDTQYF
TRBJ2-7	-	TRBV5-6	-	TGTGCCAGCAGCTTTTTGAACTCCTACGAGCAGTACTTC	CASSFLNSYEQYF
TRBJ2-3	many	TRBV20-1	TRBD2	TGCAGTGCTACGGGACTAGCGGTTAACACAGATACGCAGTATTTT	CSATGLAVNTDTQYF
TRBJ2-1	-	TRBV6-2/TRBV6-3	TRBD2	TGTGCCAGCAGTCTCAGGACTAGCGGGGGGCCAGGTGAGCAGTTTTTC	CASSLRTSGGPGEQFF
TRBJ1-5	few	TRBV19	-	TGTGCCAGTAGTTTCAGGGATCAGCCCCAGCATTTT	CASSFRDQPQHF
TRBJ1-2	many	TRBV5-6	-	TGTGCCAGCAGCTTCCCTACAGACTATGGCTACACCTTC	CASSFPTDYGYTF
TRBJ1-5	few	TRBV20-1	-	TGCAGTGCAGGGGGTAATGGCAATCAGCCCCAGCATTTT	CSAGGNGNQPQHF
TRBJ2-3	many	TRBV4-1	-	TGCGCCAGCAGCCAAGGGCCCACAGATACGCAGTATTTT	CASSQGPTDTQYF
TRBJ2-3	-	TRBV20-1	-	TGCAGTGCTAGGCGCGGGAGCACAGATACGCAGTATTTT	CSARRGSTDTQYF
TRBJ1-2	many	TRBV27	TRBD1	TGTGCCAGTACTAAGCTCCGGGACAGGCTTTTTCATGGCTACACCTTC	CASTKLRDRLFHGYTF
TRBJ2-1	many	TRBV21-1	-	TGTGCCAGCATCACCGGGACTAGCGAGGGCCATGAGCAGTTCTTC	CASITGTSEGHEQFF
TRBJ1-5	many	TRBV28	TRBD1	TGTGCCAGCAGCGGACAGGGGAAATATAGCAATCAGCCCCAGCATTTT	CASSGQGKYSNQPQHF
TRBJ2-2	many	TRBV29-1	-	TGCAGCGTTGAGAAATACACCGGGGAGCTGTTTTTT	CSVEKYTGELFF
TRBJ2-2	-	TRBV3-1	TRBD2	TGTGCCAGCAGAGCATTAGAAGCGGGAGTAAACACCGGGGAGCTGTTTTTT	CASRALEAGVNTGELFF
TRBJ2-3	many	TRBV18	TRBD2	TGTGCCAGCTCACCAGCTCCAGCGGGGGGGCCGGGGACAGATACGCAGTATTTT	CASSPAPAGGPGTDTQYF
TRBJ2-2	many	TRBV6-2/TRBV6-3	-	TGTGCCAGCAGTCCACAGGGTTTGAACACCGGGGAGCTGTTTTTT	CASSPQGLNTGELFF
TRBJ2-4	many	TRBV6-5	-	TGTGCCAGCAGTTACTCACCTAGCGCAAACATTCAGTACTTC	CASSYSPSANIQYF
TRBJ1-2	few	TRBV5-5	TRBD1	TGTGCCAGCAGCTTAGGGACAGGGAACCCTAACTATGGCTACACCTTC	CASSLGTGNPNYGYTF
TRBJ2-7	many	TRBV7-9	TRBD1	TGTGCCAGCAGCTTAAATGGCCAGGGGGCGTACGAGCAGTACTTC	CASSLNGQGAYEQYF
TRBJ2-2	many	TRBV11-3	TRBD1	TGTGCCAGCAGCTCCGGGACAGGGGCGCCGGGCGGGGAGCTGTTTTTT	CASSSGTGAPGGELFF
TRBJ1-1	many	TRBV27	-	TGTGCCAGCACCCCGGTTGGAGGTGGTGAAGCTTTCTTT	CASTPVGGGEAFF
TRBJ2-3	many	TRBV7-9	TRBD1	TGTGCCAGCAGCGAAGCGGGGACAGGGGTAATGGATACGCAGTATTTT	CASSEAGTGVMDTQYF
TRBJ2-7	many	TRBV5-1	-	TGCGCCAGCAGCTTGTCTTCGGACTCCTACGAGCAGTACTTC	CASSLSSDSYEQYF
TRBJ2-1	few	TRBV3-1	TRBD2	TGTGCCAGCAGCCGACTACGGGGGGGCATTGATGAGCAGTTCTTC	CASSRLRGGIDEQFF
TRBJ2-1	many	TRBV19	-	TGTGCCAGTAGTACGTTTCTCCTATCTTACAATGAGCAGTTCTTC	CASSTFLLSYNEQFF
TRBJ2-3	-	TRBV20-1	-	TGCAGTGCCCTAACGGGGACCTGGGAGGATACGCAGTATTTT	CSALTGTWEDTQYF
TRBJ2-1	many	TRBV30	TRBD2	TGTGCCTGGGAACGCGTAGCGGGGCACAATGAGCAGTTCTTC	CAWERVAGHNEQFF